This TCR beta chain was captured in a study of blood T cell repertoires in COVID-19. Produced via immunoSEQ multiplex PCR; TCRdb's table is partial and in-frame only. The repertoire holds around 200,000 clones, with 80% to 90% as singletons. Individuals drawn from approximately 26 US areas were about 18 to 95 years old. Germline loops: CDR1 SNHLY, CDR2 FYNNEI. The CDR3 is made up of 16 amino acids. Losses at the gene ends were 6 bases for V and 3 bases for J; bases not matched to a gene: 5. The sequence was obtained from a woman aged 35 to 49 with acute COVID-19. The chain uses TRBV2 and TRBJ2-1; TRBD2 aligns across 13 bases. Sequencing input: PBMCs or T cells enriched from blood (not recorded which). CDR3 sequence: CASRPRTSGGYNEQFF. DNA of the CDR3: TGTGCCAGCAGACCCAGGACTAGCGGGGGCTACAATGAGCAGTTCTTC.